This entry describes one T cell receptor beta chain. Trimming stripped 3 bases from V and 5 bases from J, with 14 bases between. The CDR3 totals 15 residues. Germline V gene lookup returns CDR1 MNHGY and CDR2 SVAAGI. The data belong to a study of regulatory T cells in long-lasting Graves disease. Sample time point: newly diagnosed GD, antithyroid drugs for less than 3 months. The authors made the TCR library using RNA they extracted from PBMCs. Construction of the TCR beta libraries employed iRepertoire HTBI primers in conjunction with Arm-PCR of CDR3 regions. TCRdb ran MiXCR on the multiplex PCR reads and lists one entry per CDR3 protein. The sample holds 620,000 or so distinct CDR3 sequences, less than 20% seen once. The sample was also reused in another study, on T cells in Graves' hyperthyroidism and ophthalmopathy.

This TCR was recovered from a young woman with Graves disease. The specimen was peripheral blood mononuclear cells (PBMCs), collected at new diagnosis, from a patient treated with antithyroid drugs. This rearrangement joins TRBV6-9 to TRBJ2-1, with D perhaps given as TRBD1 or TRBD2 (5 bases each). The CDR3 region is CASSYSVRGDNEQFF. DNA of the CDR3: TGTGCCAGCAGTTACTCAGTGCGAGGGGACAATGAGCAGTTCTTC.